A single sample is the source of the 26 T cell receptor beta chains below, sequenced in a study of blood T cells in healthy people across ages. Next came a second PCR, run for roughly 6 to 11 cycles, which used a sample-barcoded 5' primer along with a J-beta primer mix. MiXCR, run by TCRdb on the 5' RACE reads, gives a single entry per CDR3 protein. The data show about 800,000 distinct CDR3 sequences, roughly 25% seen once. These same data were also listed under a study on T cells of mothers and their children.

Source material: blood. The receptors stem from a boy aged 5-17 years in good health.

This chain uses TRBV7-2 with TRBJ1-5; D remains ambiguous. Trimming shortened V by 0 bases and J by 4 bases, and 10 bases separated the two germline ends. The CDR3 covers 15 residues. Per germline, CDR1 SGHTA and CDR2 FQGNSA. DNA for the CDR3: TGTGCCAGCAGCTTAGCCGCAGGCGAAAATCAGCCCCAGCATTTT. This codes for CASSLAAGENQPQHF.

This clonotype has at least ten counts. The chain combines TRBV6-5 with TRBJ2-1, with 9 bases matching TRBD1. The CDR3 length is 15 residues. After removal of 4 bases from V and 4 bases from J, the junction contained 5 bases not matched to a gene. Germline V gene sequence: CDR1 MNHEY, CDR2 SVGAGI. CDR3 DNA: TGTGCCAGCAGTTTGGACAGGGGCTCATACAATGAGCAGTTCTTC. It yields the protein CASSLDRGSYNEQFF.

The CDR3 nucleotides read TGTGCCAGCAGCGAAACAACGACAACGGCGGCACCCCTCCACTTT. It specifies CASSETTTTAAPLHF. The chain links TRBV7-2 to TRBJ1-6; D ambiguous. Germline V gene data show CDR1 as SGHTA and CDR2 as FQGNSA. This CDR3 contains 15 residues. Trimming took 5 bases from V and 11 from J, leaving 19 bases between them. The entire variable domain, with the rest obtained from reference TRBV7-2 and TRBJ1-6, is as follows: GAGVSQSPSNKVTEKGKDVELRCDPISGHTALYWYRQSLGQGLEFLIYFQGNSAPDKSGLPSDRFSAERTGGSVSTLTIQRTQQEDSAVYLCASSETTTTAAPLHFGNGTRLTVT.

Here the CDR3 reads CASSDRVYQETQYF. The CDR3 bases are TGTGCCAGCAGTGACAGGGTTTACCAAGAGACCCAGTACTTC. The V call is TRBV12-3 or TRBV12-4, the J call TRBJ2-5; 7 nucleotides align to TRBD1. This CDR3 spans 14 amino acids. Unmatched junction bases numbered 3, after V lost 5 bases and J lost 0 bases.

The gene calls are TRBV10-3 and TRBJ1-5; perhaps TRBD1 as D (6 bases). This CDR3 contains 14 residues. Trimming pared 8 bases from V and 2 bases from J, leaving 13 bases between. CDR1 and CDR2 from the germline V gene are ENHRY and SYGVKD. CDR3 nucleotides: TGTGCCATCTCCCAGGGGTTAGGCAATCAGCCCCAGCATTTT. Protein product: CAISQGLGNQPQHF.

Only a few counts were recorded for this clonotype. In DNA form, the CDR3 reads TGCAGTGCTAGAGATTGGGGACTAGCGGGAACCCCACCGCGGGAGACCCAGTACTTC. Amino acid sequence: CSARDWGLAGTPPRETQYF. V usage is TRBV20-1 and J usage is TRBJ2-5, with TRBD2 matching over 13 bases. The CDR3 has 19 residues. Germline V gives CDR1 DFQATT, CDR2 SNEGSKA (reference sequence). V shed 0 bases, J shed 5 bases, and the junction held 15 bases outside the gene matches.

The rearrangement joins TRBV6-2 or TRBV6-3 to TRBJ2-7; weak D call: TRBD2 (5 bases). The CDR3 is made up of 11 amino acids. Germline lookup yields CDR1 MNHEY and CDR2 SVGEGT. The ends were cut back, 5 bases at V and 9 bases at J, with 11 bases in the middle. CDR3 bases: TGTGCCAGCAGTCTCGGGGTTGCGCAGTACTTC. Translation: CASSLGVAQYF.

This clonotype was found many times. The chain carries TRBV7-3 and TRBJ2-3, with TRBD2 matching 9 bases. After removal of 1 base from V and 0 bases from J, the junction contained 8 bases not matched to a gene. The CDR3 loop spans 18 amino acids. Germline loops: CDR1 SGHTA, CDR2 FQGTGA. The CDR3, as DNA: TGTGCCAGCAGCTTAAATGGGAATAGCGGGGGCAGCACAGATACGCAGTATTTT. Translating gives CASSLNGNSGGSTDTQYF.

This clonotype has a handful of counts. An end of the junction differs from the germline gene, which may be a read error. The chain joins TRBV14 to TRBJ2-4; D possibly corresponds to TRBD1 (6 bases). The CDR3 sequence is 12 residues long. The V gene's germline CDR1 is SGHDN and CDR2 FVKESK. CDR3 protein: CASSQYVGGLWF. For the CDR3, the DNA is TGTGCCAGCAGCCAATATGTTGGGGGCCTCTGGTTC. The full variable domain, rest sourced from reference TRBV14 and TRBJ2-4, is EAGVTQFPSHSVIEKGQTVTLRCDPISGHDNLYWYRRVMGKEIKFLLHFVKESKQDESGMPNNRFLAERTGGTYSTLKVQPAELEDSGVYFCASSQYVGGLWFGAGTRLSVL.

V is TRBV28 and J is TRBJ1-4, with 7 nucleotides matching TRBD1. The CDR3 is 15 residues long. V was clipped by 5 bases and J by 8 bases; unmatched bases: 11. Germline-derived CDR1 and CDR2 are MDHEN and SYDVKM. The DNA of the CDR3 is TGTGCCAGCAGTACCATCCGGGACAGCGTCGAAAAACTGTTTTTT. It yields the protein CASSTIRDSVEKLFF. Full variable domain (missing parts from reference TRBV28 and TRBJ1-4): DVKVTQSSRYLVKRTGEKVFLECVQDMDHENMFWYRQDPGLGLRLIYFSYDVKMKEKGDIPEGYSVSREKKERFSLILESASTNQTSMYLCASSTIRDSVEKLFFGSGTQLSVL.

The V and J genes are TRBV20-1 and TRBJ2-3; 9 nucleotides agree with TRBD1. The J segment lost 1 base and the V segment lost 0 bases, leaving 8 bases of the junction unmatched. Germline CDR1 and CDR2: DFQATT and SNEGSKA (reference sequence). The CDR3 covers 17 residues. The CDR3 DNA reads TGCAGTGCTAGAGATCCGGGCCGGGACAGGGGCACAGATACGCAGTATTTT. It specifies CSARDPGRDRGTDTQYF.

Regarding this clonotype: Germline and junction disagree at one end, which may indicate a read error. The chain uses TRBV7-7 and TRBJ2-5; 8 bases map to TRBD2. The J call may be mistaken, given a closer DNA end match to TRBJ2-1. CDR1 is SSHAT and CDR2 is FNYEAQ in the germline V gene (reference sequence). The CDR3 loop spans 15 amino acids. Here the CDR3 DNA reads TGTGCTAGCAGCCTGACTAGCGATTCATCCAATGAGCAGTTCTTC. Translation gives CASSLTSDSSNEQFF.

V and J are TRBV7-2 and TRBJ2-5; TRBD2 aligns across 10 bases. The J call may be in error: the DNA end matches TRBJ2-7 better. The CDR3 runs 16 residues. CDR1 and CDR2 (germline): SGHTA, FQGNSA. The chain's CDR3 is CASSLGVSGGIYEQYF. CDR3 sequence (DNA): TGTGCCAGCAGCTTAGGGGTTAGCGGGGGGATTTACGAGCAGTACTTC.

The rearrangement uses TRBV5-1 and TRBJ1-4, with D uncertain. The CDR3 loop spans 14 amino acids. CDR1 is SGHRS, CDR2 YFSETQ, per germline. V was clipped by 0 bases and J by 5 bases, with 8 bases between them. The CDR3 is CASSLEVKNEKLFF. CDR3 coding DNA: TGCGCCAGCAGCTTGGAGGTAAAAAATGAAAAACTGTTTTTT.

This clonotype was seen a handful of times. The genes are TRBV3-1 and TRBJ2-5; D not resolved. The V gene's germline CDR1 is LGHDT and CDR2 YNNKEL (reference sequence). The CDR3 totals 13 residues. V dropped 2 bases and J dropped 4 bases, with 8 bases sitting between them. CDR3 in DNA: TGTGCCAGCAGCCAATTCGGACGAGAGACCCAGTACTTC. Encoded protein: CASSQFGRETQYF.

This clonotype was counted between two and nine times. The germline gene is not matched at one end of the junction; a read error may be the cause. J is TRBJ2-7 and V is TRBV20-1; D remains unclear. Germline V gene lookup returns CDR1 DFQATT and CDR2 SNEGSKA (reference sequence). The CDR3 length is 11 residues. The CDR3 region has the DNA TGCAGTGCTAGAGATAGGATGTTCGGATTCTTC. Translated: CSARDRMFGFF.

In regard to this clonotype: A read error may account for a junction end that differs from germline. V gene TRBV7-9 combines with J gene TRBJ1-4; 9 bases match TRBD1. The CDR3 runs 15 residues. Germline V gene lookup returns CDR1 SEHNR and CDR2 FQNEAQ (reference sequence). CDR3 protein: CASSLGDRAGEKLLF. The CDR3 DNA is TGTGCCAGCAGCTTAGGGGACAGGGCTGGCGAAAAACTGCTTTTT.

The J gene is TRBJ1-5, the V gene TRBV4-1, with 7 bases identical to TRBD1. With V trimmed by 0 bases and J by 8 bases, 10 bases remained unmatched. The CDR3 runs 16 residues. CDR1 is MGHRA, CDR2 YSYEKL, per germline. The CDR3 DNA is TGCGCCAGCAGCCAAGATGGCAGGGGGAGAATAGAGCCCCAGCATTTT. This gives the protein CASSQDGRGRIEPQHF.

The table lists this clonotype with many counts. The DNA for the CDR3 is TGTGCCAGCTACGATAGGGGCTACTACGAGCAGTACTTC. This sequence encodes CASYDRGYYEQYF. J is TRBJ2-7 and V is TRBV6-2 or TRBV6-3; D perhaps matches TRBD1 (5 bases). With 8 bases removed from V and 3 bases from J, the gap between germline ends came to 14 bases. CDR1 and CDR2 (germline): MNHEY, SVGEGT. The CDR3 is made up of 13 amino acids.

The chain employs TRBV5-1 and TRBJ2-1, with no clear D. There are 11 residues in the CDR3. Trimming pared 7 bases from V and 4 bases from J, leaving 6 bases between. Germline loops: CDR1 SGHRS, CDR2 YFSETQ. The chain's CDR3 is CASQKYNEQFF. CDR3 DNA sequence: TGCGCCAGCCAAAAGTACAATGAGCAGTTCTTC. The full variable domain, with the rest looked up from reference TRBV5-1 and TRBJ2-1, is KAGVTQTPRYLIKTRGQQVTLSCSPISGHRSVSWYQQTPGQGLQFLFEYFSETQRNKGNFPGRFSGRQFSNSRSEMNVSTLELGDSALYLCASQKYNEQFFGPGTRLTVL.

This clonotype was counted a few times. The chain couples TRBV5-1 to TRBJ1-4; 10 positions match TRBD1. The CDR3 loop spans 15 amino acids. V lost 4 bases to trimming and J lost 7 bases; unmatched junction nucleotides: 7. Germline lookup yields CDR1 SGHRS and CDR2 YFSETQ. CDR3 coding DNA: TGCGCCAGCAGCCTCGGGACAGGGGCTGGTGAAAAACTGTTTTTT. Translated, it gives CASSLGTGAGEKLFF.

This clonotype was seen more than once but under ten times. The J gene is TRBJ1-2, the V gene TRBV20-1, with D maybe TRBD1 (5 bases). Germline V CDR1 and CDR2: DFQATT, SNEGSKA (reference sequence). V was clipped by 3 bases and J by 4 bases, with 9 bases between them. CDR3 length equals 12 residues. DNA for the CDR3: TGCAGTGCTAGTGAAGGGGTCTATGGCTACACCTTC. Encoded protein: CSASEGVYGYTF.

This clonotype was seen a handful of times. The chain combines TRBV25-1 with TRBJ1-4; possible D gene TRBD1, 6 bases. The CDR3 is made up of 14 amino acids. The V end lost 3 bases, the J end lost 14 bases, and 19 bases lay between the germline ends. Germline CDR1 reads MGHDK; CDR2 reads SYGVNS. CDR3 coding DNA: TGTGCCAGCAGTGAGATTGGTTTAGGGGGGCAGCTGTTTTTT. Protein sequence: CASSEIGLGGQLFF.

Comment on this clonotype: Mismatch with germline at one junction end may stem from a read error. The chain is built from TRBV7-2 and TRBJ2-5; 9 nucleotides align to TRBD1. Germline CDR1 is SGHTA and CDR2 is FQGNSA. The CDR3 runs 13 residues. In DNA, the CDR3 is TGTGTCAGCAGCTCAATAACCCGGGACAGGGTTGACTTC. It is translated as CVSSSITRDRVDF.

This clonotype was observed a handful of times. DNA of the CDR3: TGTGCCAGCAGTTTACAACAGGGTCGCGCCTACAATGAGCAGTTCTTC. Its protein product is CASSLQQGRAYNEQFF. The J gene is TRBJ2-1, the V gene TRBV12-3 or TRBV12-4, with a weak D call TRBD1 (6 bases). With 2 bases removed from V and 2 bases from J, the gap between germline ends came to 13 bases. This CDR3 has 16 residues.

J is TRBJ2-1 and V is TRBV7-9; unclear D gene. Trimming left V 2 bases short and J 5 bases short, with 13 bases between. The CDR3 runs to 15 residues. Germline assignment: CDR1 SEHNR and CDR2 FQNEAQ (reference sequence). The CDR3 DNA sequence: TGTGCCAGCAGCTTATTTAAGGGCAGAGACAATGAGCAGTTCTTC. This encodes CASSLFKGRDNEQFF.